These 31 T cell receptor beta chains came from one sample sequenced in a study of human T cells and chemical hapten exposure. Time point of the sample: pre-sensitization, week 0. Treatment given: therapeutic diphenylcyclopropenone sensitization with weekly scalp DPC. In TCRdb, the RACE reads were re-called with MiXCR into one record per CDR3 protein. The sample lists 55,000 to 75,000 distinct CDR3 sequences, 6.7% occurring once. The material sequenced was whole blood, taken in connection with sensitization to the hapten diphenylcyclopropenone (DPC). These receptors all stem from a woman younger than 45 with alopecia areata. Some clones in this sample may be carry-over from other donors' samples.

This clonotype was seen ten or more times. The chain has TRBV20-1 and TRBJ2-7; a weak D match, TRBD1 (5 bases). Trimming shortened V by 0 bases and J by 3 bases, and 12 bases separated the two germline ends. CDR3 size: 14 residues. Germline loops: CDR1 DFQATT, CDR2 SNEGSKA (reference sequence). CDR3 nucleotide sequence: TGCAGTGCTAGAGAATCCCAGGGTATCTACGAGCAGTACTTC. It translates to CSARESQGIYEQYF.

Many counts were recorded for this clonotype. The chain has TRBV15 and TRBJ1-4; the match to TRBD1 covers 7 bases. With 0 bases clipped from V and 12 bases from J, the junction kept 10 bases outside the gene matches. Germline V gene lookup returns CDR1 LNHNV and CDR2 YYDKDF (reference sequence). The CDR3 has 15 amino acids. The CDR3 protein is CATSRDHMEGAELFF. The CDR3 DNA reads TGTGCCACCAGCAGAGACCACATGGAGGGGGCAGAACTGTTTTTT.

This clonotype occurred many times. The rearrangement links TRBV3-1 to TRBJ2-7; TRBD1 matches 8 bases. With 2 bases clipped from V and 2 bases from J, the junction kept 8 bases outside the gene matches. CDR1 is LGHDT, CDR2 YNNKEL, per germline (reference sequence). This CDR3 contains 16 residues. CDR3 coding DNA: TGTGCCAGCAGCCAACCTGGACAGGGCCTAACCTACGAGCAGTACTTC. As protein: CASSQPGQGLTYEQYF.

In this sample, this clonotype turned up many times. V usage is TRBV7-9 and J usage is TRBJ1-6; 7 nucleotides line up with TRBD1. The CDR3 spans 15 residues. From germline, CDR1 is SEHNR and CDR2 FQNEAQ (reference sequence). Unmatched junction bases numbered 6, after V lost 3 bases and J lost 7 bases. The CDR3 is CASSFRQGVNSPLHF. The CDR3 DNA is TGTGCCAGCAGCTTTAGGCAGGGGGTAAATTCACCCCTCCACTTT.

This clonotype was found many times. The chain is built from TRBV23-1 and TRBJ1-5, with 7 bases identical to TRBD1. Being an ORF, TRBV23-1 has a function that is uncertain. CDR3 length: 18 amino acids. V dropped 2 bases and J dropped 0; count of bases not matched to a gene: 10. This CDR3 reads CASSQTDGTVNSNQPQHF. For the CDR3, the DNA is TGCGCCAGCAGTCAAACAGACGGGACAGTAAATAGCAATCAGCCCCAGCATTTT.

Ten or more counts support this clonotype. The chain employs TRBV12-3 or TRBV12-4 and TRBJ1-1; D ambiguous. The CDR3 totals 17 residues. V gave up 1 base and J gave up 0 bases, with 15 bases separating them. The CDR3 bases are TGTGCCAGCAGTTTAGTGGCACCTGGACCCCTGAACACTGAAGCTTTCTTT. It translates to CASSLVAPGPLNTEAFF.

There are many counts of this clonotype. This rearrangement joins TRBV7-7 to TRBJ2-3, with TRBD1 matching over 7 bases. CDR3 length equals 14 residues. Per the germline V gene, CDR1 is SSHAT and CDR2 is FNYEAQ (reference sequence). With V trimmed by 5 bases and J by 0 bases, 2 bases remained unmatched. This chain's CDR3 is CASSLDRSTDTQYF. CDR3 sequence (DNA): TGTGCCAGCAGCCTGGACAGGAGCACAGATACGCAGTATTTT.

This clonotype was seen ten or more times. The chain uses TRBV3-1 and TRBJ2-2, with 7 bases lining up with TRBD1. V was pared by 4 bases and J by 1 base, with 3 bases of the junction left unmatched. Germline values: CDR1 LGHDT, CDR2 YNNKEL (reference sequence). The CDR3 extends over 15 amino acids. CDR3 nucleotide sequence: TGTGCCAGCAGCCCCCGACAGGGGAACACCGGGGAGCTGTTTTTT. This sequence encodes CASSPRQGNTGELFF.

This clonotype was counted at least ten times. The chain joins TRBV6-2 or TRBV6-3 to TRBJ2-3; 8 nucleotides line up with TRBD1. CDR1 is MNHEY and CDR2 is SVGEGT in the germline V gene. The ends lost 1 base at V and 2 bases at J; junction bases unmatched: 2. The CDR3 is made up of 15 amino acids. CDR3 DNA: TGTGCCAGCAGTTACTTGGGACAGGACACAGATACGCAGTATTTT. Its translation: CASSYLGQDTDTQYF.

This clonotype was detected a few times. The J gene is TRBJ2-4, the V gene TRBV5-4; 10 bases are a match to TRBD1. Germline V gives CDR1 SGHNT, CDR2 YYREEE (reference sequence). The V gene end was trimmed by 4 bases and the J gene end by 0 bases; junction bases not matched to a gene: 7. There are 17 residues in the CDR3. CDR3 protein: CASSTGQGVLAKNIQYF. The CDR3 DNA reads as TGTGCCAGCAGCACAGGACAGGGGGTTTTAGCCAAAAACATTCAGTACTTC.

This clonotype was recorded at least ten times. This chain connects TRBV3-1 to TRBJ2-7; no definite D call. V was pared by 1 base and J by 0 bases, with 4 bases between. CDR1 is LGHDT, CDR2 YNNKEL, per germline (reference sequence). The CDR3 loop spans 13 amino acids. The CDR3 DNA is TGTGCCAGCAGCCAAGTAATCTCCTACGAGCAGTACTTC. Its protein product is CASSQVISYEQYF.

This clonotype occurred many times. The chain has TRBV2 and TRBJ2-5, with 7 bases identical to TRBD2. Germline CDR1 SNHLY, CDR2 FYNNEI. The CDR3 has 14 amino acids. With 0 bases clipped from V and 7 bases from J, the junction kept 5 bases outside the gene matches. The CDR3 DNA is TGTGCCAGCAGTGAAGCGCTAGCGGAGGTGACCCAGTACTTC. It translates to CASSEALAEVTQYF. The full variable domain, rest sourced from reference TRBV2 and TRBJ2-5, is EPEVTQTPSHQVTQMGQEVILRCVPISNHLYFYWYRQILGQKVEFLVSFYNNEISEKSEIFDDQFSVERPDGSNFTLKIRSTKLEDSAMYFCASSEALAEVTQYFGPGTRLLVL.

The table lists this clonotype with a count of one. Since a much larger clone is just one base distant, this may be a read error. DNA of the CDR3: TGTGCCAGCAGTTACTCGATTCAGCCAACTAATGAAAAACTGATTTTT. Protein: CASSYSIQPTNEKLIF. V is TRBV6-5 and J is TRBJ1-4, with D unclear. The CDR3 has 16 residues. The V gene's germline CDR1 is MNHEY and CDR2 SVGAGI.

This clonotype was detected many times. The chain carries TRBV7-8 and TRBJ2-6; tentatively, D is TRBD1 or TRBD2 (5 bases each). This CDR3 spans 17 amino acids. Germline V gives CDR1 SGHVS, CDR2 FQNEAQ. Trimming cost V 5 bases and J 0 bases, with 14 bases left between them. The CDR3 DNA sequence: TGTGCCAGCAGCCCTCGGGACCGGGGCTCTGGGGCCAACGTCCTGACTTTC. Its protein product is CASSPRDRGSGANVLTF. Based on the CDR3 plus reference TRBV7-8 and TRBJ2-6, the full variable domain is GAGVSQSPRYKVAKRGQDVALRCDPISGHVSLFWYQQALGQGPEFLTYFQNEAQLDKSGLPSDRFFAERPEGSVSTLKIQRTQQEDSAVYLCASSPRDRGSGANVLTFGAGSRLTVL.

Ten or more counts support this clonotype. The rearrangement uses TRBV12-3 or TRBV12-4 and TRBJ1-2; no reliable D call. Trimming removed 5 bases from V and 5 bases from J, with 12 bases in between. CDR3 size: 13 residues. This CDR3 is CASSPRQSYGYTF. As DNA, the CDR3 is TGTGCCAGCAGTCCACGGCAGTCATATGGCTACACCTTC.

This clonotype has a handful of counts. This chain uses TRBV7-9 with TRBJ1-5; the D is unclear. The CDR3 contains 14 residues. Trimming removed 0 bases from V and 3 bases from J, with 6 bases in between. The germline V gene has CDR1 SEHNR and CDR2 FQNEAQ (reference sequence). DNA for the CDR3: TGTGCCAGCAGCTTAGCAGGGTTCAATCAGCCCCAGCATTTT. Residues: CASSLAGFNQPQHF.

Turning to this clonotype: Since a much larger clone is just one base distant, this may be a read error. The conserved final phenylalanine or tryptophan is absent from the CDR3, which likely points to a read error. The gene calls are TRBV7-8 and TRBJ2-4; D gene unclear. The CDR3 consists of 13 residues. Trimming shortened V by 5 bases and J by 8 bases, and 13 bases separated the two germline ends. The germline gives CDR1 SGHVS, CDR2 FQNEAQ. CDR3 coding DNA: TGTGCCAGCAGCGGTGCAGTTTGGGACATTCAGTACCTC. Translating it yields CASSGAVWDIQYL.

CDR3 nucleotide sequence: TGTGCCAGCAGTGCGGGACAGGTCAACGGAAACACCATATATTTT. Translated: CASSAGQVNGNTIYF. The chain is built from TRBV2 and TRBJ1-3; 8 nucleotides align to TRBD1. Germline trimming cut 4 bases from V and 4 bases from J; bases unmatched to any gene: 6. The CDR3 sequence is 15 residues long. Germline V lookup: CDR1 SNHLY, CDR2 FYNNEI.

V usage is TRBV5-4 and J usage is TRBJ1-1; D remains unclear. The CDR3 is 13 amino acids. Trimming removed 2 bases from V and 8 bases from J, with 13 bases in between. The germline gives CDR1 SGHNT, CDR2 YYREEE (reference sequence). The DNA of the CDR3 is TGTGCCAGCAGCTTCAGGAGGAACCTAGAAGCTTTCTTT. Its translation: CASSFRRNLEAFF. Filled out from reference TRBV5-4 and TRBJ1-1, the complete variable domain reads ETGVTQSPTHLIKTRGQQVTLRCSSQSGHNTVSWYQQALGQGPQFIFQYYREEENGRGNFPPRFSGLQFPNYSSELNVNALELDDSALYLCASSFRRNLEAFFGQGTRLTVV.

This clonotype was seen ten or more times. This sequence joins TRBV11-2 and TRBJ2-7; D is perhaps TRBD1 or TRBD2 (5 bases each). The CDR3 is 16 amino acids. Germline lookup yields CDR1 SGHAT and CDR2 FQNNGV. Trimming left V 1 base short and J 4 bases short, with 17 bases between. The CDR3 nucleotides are TGTGCCAGCAGCTTAGGAGCCGGGACGAATGTATACGAGCAGTACTTC. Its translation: CASSLGAGTNVYEQYF.

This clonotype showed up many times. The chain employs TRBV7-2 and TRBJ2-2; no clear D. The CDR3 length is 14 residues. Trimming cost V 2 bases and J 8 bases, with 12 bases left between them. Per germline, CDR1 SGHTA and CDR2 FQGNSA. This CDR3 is CASSLNGHAGELFF. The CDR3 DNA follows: TGTGCCAGCAGCTTAAATGGGCACGCGGGGGAGCTGTTTTTT.

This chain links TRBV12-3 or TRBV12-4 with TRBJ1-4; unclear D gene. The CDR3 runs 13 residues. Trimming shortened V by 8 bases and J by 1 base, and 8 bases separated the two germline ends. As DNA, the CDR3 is TGTGCCAGCGCGCCAGGAACTAATGAAAAACTGTTTTTT. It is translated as CASAPGTNEKLFF.

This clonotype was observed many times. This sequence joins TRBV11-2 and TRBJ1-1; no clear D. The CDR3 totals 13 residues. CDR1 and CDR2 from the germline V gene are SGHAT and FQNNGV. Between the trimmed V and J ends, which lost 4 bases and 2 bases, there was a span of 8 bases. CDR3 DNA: TGTGCCAGCAGCTCACAGAGAAACACTGAAGCTTTCTTT. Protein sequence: CASSSQRNTEAFF.

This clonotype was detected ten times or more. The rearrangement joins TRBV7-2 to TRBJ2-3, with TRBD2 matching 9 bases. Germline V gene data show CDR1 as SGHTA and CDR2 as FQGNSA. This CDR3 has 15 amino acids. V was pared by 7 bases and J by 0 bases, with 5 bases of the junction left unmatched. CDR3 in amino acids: CASKAGGPSTDTQYF. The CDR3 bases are TGTGCCAGCAAGGCGGGGGGGCCTAGCACAGATACGCAGTATTTT.

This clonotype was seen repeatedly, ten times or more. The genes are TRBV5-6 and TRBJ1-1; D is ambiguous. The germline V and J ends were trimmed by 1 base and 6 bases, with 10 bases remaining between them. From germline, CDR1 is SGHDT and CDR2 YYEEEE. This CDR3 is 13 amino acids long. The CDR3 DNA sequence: TGTGCCAGCAGCTTGCCGGGTAGCGCTGAAGCTTTCTTT. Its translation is CASSLPGSAEAFF.

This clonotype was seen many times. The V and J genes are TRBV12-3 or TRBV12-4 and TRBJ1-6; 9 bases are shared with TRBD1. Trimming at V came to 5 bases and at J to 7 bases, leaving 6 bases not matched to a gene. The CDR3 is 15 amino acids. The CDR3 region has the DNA TGTGCCAGCAGTCCAGGACAGGGGACGAATTCACCCCTCCACTTT. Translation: CASSPGQGTNSPLHF.

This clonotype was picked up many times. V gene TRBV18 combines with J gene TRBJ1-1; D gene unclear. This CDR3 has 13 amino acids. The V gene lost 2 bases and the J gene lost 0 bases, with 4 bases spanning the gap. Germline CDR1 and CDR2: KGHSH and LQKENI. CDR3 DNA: TGTGCCAGCTCACCAAACTTGAACACTGAAGCTTTCTTT. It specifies CASSPNLNTEAFF.

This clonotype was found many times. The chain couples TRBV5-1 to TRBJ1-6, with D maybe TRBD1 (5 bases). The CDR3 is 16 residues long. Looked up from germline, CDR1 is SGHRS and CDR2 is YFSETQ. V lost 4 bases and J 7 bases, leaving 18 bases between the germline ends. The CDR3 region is CASSAQGPRGNSPLHF. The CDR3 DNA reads TGCGCCAGCAGCGCCCAGGGACCCCGAGGGAATTCACCCCTCCACTTT.

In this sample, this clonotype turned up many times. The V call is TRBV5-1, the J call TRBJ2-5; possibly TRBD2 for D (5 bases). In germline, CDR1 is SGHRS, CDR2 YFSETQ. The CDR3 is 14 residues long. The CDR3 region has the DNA TGCCCGCCAGGTTTTGGACTCGTCGAAGAGACCCAGTACTTC. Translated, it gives CPPGFGLVEETQYF.

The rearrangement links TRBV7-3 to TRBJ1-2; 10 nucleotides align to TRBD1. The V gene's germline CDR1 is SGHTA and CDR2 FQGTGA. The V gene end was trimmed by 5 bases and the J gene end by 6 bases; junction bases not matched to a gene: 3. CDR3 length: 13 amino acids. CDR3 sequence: CASSPTGGHGYTF. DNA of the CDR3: TGTGCCAGCAGCCCGACAGGGGGCCATGGCTACACCTTC.

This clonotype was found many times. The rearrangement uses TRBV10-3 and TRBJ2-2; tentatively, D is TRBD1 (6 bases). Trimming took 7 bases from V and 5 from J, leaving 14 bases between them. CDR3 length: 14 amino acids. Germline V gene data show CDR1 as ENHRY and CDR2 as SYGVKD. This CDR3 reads CAIMSRGPTGELFF. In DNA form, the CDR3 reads TGTGCCATCATGAGCAGGGGACCTACCGGGGAGCTGTTTTTT.